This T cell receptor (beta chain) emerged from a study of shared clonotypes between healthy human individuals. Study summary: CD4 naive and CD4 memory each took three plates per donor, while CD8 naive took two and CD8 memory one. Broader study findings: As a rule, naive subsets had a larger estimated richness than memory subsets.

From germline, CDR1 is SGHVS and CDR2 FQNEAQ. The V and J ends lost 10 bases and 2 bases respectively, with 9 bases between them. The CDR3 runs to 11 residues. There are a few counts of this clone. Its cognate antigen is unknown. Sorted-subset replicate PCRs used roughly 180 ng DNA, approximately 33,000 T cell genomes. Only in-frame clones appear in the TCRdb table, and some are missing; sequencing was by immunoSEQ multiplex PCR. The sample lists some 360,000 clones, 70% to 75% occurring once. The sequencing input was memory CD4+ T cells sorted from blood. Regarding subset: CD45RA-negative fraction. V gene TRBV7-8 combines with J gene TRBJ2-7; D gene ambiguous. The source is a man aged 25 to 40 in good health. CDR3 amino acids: CATSHAYEQYF. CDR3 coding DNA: TGTGCCACCTCTCACGCCTACGAGCAGTACTTC.